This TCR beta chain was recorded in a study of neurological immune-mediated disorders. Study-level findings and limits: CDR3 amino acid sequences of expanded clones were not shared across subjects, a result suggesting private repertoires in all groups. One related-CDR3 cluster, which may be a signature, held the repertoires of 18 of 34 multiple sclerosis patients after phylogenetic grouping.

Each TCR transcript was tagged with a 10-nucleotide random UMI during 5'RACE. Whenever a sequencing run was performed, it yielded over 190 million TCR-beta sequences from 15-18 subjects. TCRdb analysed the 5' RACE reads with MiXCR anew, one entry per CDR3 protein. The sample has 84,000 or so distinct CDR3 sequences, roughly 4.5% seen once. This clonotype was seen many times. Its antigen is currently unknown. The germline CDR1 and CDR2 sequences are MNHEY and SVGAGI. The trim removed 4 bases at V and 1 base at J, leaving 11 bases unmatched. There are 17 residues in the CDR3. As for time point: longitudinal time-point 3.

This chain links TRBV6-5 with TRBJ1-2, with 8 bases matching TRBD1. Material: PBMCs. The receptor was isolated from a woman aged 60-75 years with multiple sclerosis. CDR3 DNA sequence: TGTGCCAGCAGTTCCTTAACCGGGACAGGAATTAACTATGGCTACACCTTC. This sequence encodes CASSSLTGTGINYGYTF.